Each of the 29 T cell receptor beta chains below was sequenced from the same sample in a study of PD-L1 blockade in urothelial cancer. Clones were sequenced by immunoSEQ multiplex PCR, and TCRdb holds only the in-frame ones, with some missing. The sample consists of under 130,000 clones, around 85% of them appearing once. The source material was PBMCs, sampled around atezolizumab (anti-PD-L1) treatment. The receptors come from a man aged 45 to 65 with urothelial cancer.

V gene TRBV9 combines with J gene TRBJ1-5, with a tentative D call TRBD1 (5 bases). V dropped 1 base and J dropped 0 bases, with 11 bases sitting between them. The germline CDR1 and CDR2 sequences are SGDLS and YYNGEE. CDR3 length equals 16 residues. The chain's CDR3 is CASSVRQSYSNQPQHF. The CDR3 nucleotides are TGTGCCAGCAGCGTACGACAGAGTTATAGCAATCAGCCCCAGCATTTT.

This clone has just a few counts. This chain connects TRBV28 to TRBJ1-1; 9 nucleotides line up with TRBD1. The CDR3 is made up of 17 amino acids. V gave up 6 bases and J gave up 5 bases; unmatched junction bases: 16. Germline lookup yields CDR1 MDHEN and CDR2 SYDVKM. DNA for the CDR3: TGTGCCAGCAGAGATCCGGGACAGGGCCTTCCGGGAACTGAAGCTTTCTTT. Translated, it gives CASRDPGQGLPGTEAFF.

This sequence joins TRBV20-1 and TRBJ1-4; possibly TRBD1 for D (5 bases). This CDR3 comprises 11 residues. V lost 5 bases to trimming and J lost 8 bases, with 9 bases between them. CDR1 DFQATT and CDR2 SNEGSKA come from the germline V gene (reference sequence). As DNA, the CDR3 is TGCAGTGCTCGTTACAGGGAAAAACTGTTTTTT. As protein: CSARYREKLFF.

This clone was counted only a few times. CDR3 sequence reads: CASRVLSGYYNEQFF. DNA of the CDR3: TGTGCCAGCAGGGTTCTTAGCGGATACTACAATGAGCAGTTCTTC. The V and J genes are TRBV6-5 and TRBJ2-1, with a possible D match to TRBD2 (6 bases). Trimming pared 6 bases from V and 3 bases from J, leaving 15 bases between. Germline assignment: CDR1 MNHEY and CDR2 SVGAGI. The CDR3 contains 15 residues.

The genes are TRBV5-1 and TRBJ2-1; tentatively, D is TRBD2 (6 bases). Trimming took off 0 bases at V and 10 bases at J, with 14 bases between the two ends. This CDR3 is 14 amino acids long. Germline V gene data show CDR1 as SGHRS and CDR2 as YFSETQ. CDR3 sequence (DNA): TGCGCCAGCAGCTTGGGTAGCGGCCTCCTCGAGCAGTTCTTC. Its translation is CASSLGSGLLEQFF.

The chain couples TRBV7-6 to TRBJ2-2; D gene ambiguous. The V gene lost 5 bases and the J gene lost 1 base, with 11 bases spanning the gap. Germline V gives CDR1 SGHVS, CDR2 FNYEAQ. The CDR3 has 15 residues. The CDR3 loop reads CASSHTRGNTGELFF. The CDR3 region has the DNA TGTGCCAGCAGCCATACTCGAGGGAACACCGGGGAGCTGTTTTTT.

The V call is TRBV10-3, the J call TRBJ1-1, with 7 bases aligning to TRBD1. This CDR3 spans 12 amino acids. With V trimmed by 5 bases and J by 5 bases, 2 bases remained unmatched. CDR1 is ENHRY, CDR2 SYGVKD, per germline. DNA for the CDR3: TGTGCCATCAGTTTACAGGGGACTGAAGCTTTCTTT. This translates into CAISLQGTEAFF.

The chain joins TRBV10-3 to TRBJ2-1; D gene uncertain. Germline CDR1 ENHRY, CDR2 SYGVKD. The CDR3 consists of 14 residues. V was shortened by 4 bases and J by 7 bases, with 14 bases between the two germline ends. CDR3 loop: CAISAALGPNEQFF. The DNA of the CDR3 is TGTGCCATCAGTGCCGCTCTAGGCCCGAATGAGCAGTTCTTC.

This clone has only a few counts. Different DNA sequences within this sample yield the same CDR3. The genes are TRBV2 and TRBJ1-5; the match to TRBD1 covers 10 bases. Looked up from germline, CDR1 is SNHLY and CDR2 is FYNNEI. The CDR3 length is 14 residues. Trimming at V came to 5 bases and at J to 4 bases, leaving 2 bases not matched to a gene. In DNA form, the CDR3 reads TGTGCCAGCAGTCCGGGACAGGGGAATCAGCCCCAGCATTTT. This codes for CASSPGQGNQPQHF. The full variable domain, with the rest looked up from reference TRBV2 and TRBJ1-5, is EPEVTQTPSHQVTQMGQEVILRCVPISNHLYFYWYRQILGQKVEFLVSFYNNEISEKSEIFDDQFSVERPDGSNFTLKIRSTKLEDSAMYFCASSPGQGNQPQHFGDGTRLSIL.

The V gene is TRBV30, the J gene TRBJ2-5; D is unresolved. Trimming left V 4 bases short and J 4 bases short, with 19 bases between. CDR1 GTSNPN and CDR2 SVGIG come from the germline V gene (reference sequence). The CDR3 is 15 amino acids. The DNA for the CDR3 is TGTGCCTGGAACCTGCGGAGCCCCGGTAGAGAGACCCAGTACTTC. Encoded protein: CAWNLRSPGRETQYF.

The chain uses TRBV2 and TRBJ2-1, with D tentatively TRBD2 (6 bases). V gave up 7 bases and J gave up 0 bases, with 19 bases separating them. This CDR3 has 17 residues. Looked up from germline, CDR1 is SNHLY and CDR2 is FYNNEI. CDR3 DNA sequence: TGTGCCAGCAAACTACCCCTGGGGAGGAGCTCCTACAATGAGCAGTTCTTC. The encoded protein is CASKLPLGRSSYNEQFF.

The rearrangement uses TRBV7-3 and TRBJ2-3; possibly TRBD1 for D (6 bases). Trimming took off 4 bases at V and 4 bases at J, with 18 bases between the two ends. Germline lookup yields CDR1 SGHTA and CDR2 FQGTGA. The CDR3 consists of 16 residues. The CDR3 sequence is CASSSWGLVGADTQYF. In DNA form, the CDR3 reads TGTGCCAGCAGCTCCTGGGGGCTAGTCGGGGCAGATACGCAGTATTTT.

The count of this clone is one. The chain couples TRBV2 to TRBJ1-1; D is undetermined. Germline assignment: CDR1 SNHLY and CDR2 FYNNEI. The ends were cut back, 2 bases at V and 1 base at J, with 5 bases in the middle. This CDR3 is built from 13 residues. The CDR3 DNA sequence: TGTGCCAGCAGTGAACTAGAGAACACTGAAGCTTTCTTT. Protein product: CASSELENTEAFF.

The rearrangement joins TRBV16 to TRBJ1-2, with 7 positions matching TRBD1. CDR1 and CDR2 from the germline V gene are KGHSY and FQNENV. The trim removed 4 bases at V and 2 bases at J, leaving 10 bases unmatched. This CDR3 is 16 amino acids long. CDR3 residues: CASSPGQLVGNYGYTF. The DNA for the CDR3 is TGTGCCAGCAGCCCGGGACAGCTTGTCGGCAACTATGGCTACACCTTC. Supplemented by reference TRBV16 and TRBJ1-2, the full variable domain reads GEEVAQTPKHLVRGEGQKAKLYCAPIKGHSYVFWYQQVLKNEFKFLISFQNENVFDETGMPKERFSAKCLPNSPCSLEIQATKLEDSAVYFCASSPGQLVGNYGYTFGSGTRLTVV.

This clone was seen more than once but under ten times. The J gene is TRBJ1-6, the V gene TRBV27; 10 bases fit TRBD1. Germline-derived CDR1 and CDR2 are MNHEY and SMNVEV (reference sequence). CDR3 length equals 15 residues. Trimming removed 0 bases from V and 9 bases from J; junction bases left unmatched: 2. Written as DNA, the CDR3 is TGTGCCAGCAGTTTATCGGGACAGGGGACTTCACCCCTCCACTTT. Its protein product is CASSLSGQGTSPLHF.

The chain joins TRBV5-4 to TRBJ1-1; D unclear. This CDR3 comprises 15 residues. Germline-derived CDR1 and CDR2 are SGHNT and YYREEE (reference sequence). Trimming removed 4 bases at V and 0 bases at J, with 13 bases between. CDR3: CASSVGRTLNTEAFF. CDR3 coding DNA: TGTGCCAGCAGCGTCGGACGGACTCTGAACACTGAAGCTTTCTTT. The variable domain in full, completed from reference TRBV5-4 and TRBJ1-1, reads ETGVTQSPTHLIKTRGQQVTLRCSSQSGHNTVSWYQQALGQGPQFIFQYYREEENGRGNFPPRFSGLQFPNYSSELNVNALELDDSALYLCASSVGRTLNTEAFFGQGTRLTVV.

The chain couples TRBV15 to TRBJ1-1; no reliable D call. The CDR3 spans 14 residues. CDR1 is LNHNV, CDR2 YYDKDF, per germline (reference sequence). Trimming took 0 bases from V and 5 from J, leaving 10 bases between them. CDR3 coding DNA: TGTGCCACCAGCAGAGACATGGCGGGGACTGAAGCTTTCTTT. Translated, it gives CATSRDMAGTEAFF. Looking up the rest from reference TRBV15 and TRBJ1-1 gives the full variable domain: DAMVIQNPRYQVTQFGKPVTLSCSQTLNHNVMYWYQQKSSQAPKLLFHYYDKDFNNEADTPDNFQSRRPNTSFCFLDIRSPGLGDTAMYLCATSRDMAGTEAFFGQGTRLTVV.

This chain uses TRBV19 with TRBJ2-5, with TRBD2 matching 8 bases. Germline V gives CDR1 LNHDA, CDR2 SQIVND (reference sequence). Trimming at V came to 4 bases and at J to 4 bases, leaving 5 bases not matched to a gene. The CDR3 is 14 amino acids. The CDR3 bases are TGTGCCAGTAGTAACTACGGGGGGGGAGAGACCCAGTACTTC. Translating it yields CASSNYGGGETQYF.

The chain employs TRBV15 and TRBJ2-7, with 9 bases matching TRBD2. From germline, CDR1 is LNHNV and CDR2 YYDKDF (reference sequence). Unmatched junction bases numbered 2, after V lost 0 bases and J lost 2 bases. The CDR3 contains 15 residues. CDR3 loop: CATSRDSGGAYEQYF. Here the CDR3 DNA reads TGTGCCACCAGCAGAGATAGCGGGGGTGCCTACGAGCAGTACTTC. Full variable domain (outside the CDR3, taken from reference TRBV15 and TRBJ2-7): DAMVIQNPRYQVTQFGKPVTLSCSQTLNHNVMYWYQQKSSQAPKLLFHYYDKDFNNEADTPDNFQSRRPNTSFCFLDIRSPGLGDTAMYLCATSRDSGGAYEQYFGPGTRLTVT.

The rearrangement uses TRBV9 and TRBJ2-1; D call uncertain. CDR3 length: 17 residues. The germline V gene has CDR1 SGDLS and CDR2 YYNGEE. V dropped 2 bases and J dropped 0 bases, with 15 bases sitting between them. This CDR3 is CASSVSSTGYSYNEQFF. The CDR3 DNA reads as TGTGCCAGCAGCGTTTCCTCGACTGGATACTCCTACAATGAGCAGTTCTTC. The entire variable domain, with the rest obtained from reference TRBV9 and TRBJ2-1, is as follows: DSGVTQTPKHLITATGQRVTLRCSPRSGDLSVYWYQQSLDQGLQFLIQYYNGEERAKGNILERFSAQQFPDLHSELNLSSLELGDSALYFCASSVSSTGYSYNEQFFGPGTRLTVL.

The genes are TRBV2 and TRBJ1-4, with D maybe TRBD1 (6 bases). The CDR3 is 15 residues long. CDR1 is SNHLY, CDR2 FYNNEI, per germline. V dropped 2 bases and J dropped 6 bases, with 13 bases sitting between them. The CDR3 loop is CASSELSGGDEKLFF. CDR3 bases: TGTGCCAGCAGTGAACTCTCGGGGGGCGATGAAAAACTGTTTTTT.

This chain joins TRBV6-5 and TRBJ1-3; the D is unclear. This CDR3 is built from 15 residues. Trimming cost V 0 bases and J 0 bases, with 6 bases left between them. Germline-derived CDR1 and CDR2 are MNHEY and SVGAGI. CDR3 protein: CASSYSRSSGNTIYF. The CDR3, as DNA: TGTGCCAGCAGTTACTCGAGGTCCTCTGGAAACACCATATATTTT.

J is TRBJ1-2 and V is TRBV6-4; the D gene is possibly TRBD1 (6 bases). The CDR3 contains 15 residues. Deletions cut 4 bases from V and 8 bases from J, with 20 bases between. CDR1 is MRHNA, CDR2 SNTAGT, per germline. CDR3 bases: TGTGCCAGCAGTGCCCAGGCAGGGGCAGTGGGCGGCTACACCTTC. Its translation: CASSAQAGAVGGYTF.

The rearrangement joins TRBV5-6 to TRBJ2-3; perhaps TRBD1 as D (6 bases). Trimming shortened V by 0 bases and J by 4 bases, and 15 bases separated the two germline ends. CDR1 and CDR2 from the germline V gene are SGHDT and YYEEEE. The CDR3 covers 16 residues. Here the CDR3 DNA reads TGTGCCAGCAGCTTGGACCAGGGGCTTCTTCCAGATACGCAGTATTTT. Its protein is CASSLDQGLLPDTQYF.

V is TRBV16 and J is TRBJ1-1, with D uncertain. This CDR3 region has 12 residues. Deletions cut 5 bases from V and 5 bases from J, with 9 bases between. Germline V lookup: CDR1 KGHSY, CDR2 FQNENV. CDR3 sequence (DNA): TGTGCCAGCAGCGAGGAAAGAACTGAAGCTTTCTTT. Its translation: CASSEERTEAFF.

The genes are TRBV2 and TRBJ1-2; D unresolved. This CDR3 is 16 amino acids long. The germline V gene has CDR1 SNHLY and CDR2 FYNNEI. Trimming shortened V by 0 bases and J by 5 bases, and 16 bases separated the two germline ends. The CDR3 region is CASSEAQPKGGYGYTF. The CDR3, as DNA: TGTGCCAGCAGTGAAGCCCAGCCGAAGGGAGGATATGGCTACACCTTC.

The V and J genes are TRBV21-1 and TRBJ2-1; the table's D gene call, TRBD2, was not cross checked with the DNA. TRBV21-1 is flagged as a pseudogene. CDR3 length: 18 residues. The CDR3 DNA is TGTGCCAGCAGCAAAAAAAAGCTAGCGGGATGGAAGAACAATGAGCAGTTCTTC. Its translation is CASSKKKLAGWKNNEQFF.

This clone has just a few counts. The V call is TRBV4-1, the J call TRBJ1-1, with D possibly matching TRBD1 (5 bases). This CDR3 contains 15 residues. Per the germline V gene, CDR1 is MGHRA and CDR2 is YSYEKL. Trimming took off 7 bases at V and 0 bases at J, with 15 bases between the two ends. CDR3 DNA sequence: TGCGCCAGCAAGTCCTTCGGGGGGATGAACACTGAAGCTTTCTTT. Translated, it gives CASKSFGGMNTEAFF.

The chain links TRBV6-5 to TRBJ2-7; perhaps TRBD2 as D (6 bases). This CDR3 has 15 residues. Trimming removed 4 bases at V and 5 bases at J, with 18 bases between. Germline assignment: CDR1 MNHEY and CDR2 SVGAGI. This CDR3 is CASSFRLGGGNEQYF. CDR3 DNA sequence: TGTGCCAGCAGTTTCCGTTTGGGGGGAGGAAACGAGCAGTACTTC.